This T cell receptor beta chain was sequenced in a study of shared clonotypes between healthy human individuals. Looked up from germline, CDR1 is SGHRS and CDR2 is YFSETQ. V trimming: 4 bases; J trimming: 4 bases; junction bases outside the gene matches: 7. The CDR3 runs to 14 residues. This clone was counted only a few times. The assay was immunoSEQ multiplex PCR, and TCRdb's table has in-frame clones only and misses some. Found here are about 2.1 million clones, about 93% of them singletons; the top ten hold roughly 1.7%. As defined, naive CD8 cells were CD45RO-negative and positively selected for CCR7, with terminally differentiated effector memory CD45RA+ cells excluded.

The genes are TRBV5-1 and TRBJ1-1; TRBD1 agrees at 7 bases. The TCR comes from a man younger than 30 in good health. Some clones in this sample may be carry-over from other donors' samples. The sequenced sample consisted of naive CD8+ T cells from PBMCs. CDR3 nucleotide sequence: TGCGCCAGCAGCGTCACAGGGGTGAGCACTGAAGCTTTCTTT. Translated, it gives CASSVTGVSTEAFF.